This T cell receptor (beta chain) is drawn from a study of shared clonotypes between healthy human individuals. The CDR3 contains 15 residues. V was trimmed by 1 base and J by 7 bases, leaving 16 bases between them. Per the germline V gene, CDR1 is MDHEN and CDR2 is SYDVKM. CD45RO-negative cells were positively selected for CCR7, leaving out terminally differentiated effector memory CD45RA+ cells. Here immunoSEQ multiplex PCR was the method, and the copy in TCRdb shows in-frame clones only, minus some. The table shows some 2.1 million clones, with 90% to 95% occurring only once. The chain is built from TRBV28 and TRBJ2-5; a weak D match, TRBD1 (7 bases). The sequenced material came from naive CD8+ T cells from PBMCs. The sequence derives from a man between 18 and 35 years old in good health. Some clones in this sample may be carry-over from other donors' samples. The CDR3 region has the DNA TGTGCCAGCAGTTTATCAGGGGGGACGTTGGGGACCCAGTACTTC. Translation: CASSLSGGTLGTQYF.